The sequence of this T cell receptor (delta chain) was determined in a study of γδ T cells in repeated Plasmodium falciparum infection. Study-level information: Donors had four controlled P. falciparum NF54 infections over about 640 days. The study's findings and limits: Vdelta2-negative gammadelta repertoires appeared less diverse and less shared in Malian than Australian children. Waves of new clonotype selection appeared after repeated controlled infections in Vdelta2-negative, largely Vdelta1+, gammadelta T cells.

Germline V CDR1 and CDR2: TVYSNPD, GDNSRS (reference sequence). This CDR3 comprises 17 residues. Sequencing covered both gamma and delta TCR chains per sample. TCRdb re-called clones from the multiplex PCR reads using CATT. Of around 50,000 delta-chain clones listed, 1.9% are singletons. Bulk repertoires came from Vgamma9/Vdelta2+ or Vdelta2-negative gammadelta T cells flow-sorted from PBMC. In its sample, this clone was seen a few times. What it binds is not known. The protein recorded in TCRdb matches a much larger clone and deviates from this DNA's translation at residue 16, suggesting a read error; the protein here is obtained by translating the DNA.

This clonotype was sampled from a pool of human donors (malaria-infected and uninfected, not separated). Here the V gene is TRDV3, but the J gene went uncalled; the table's D call of TRDD3 was not tested on the DNA. The sample was gamma-delta T cells from blood. In DNA, the CDR3 is TGTGCCTTTAATGGTAATCCTGGGGGACTGTACACCGATAAACTCACCTTT. This codes for CAFNGNPGGLYTDKLTF.